What follows are 13 T cell receptor beta chains derived from one specimen sequenced in a study of control samples from healthy donors and cancer patients. Only in-frame clones appear in the TCRdb table, and some are missing; sequencing was by immunoSEQ multiplex PCR. The sample carries 150,000 or so clones, roughly nine tenths recorded once. The sample consisted of blood. Receptors were obtained from a woman aged 25-40 years in good health.

The V call is TRBV19, the J call TRBJ2-7, with 9 bases matching TRBD1. V was clipped by 4 bases and J by 1 base; unmatched bases: 5. The CDR3 runs to 15 residues. In germline, CDR1 is LNHDA, CDR2 SQIVND (reference sequence). CDR3 amino acids: CASSTGTGWSYEQYF. CDR3 DNA: TGTGCCAGTAGTACAGGGACAGGGTGGTCCTACGAGCAGTACTTC.

The chain employs TRBV7-5 and TRBJ1-6. TRBV7-5 is designated a pseudogene. The CDR3 has 15 amino acids. The CDR3 DNA reads as TGTGCCAGAAGCTTAGATATTTCAGCGGATTCACCCCTCCACTTT. Protein: CARSLDISADSPLHF.

The chain couples TRBV4-1 to TRBJ1-1; D gene uncertain. The CDR3 consists of 14 residues. V lost 1 base, J lost 2 bases, and 8 bases lay in between. Germline V gene data show CDR1 as MGHRA and CDR2 as YSYEKL. The CDR3 DNA reads TGCGCCAGCAGCCAAGTCAGGTACAACACTGAAGCTTTCTTT. This translates into CASSQVRYNTEAFF.

The V gene is TRBV18, the J gene TRBJ2-7; TRBD2 is a possible D gene (6 bases). Trimming removed 3 bases from V and 1 base from J, with 10 bases in between. Germline CDR1 is KGHSH and CDR2 is LQKENI. CDR3 length equals 14 residues. CDR3 region: CASSPGGSSYEQYF. The CDR3 DNA reads TGTGCCAGCTCACCGGGGGGTAGTTCCTACGAGCAGTACTTC.

The chain has TRBV7-9 and TRBJ1-4; 8 bases fit TRBD1. V shed 5 bases and J 5 bases; nucleotides not matched to a gene: 7. The V gene's germline CDR1 is SEHNR and CDR2 FQNEAQ (reference sequence). The CDR3 extends over 15 amino acids. CDR3: CASSPLTGANEKLFF. The CDR3 DNA reads as TGTGCCAGCAGCCCCTTGACAGGGGCGAATGAAAAACTGTTTTTT.

This chain uses TRBV7-2 with TRBJ2-7; the D gene is possibly TRBD2 (5 bases). Trimming shortened V by 0 bases and J by 2 bases, and 11 bases separated the two germline ends. CDR1 is SGHTA and CDR2 is FQGNSA in the germline V gene. The CDR3 length is 15 residues. The CDR3 DNA reads TGTGCCAGCAGCTTAGCGGTAGCGCCAACCTACGAGCAGTACTTC. Residues: CASSLAVAPTYEQYF.

The gene calls are TRBV9 and TRBJ1-4; 7 nucleotides align to TRBD1. Germline CDR1 reads SGDLS; CDR2 reads YYNGEE. Trimming removed 3 bases from V and 7 bases from J; junction bases left unmatched: 0. The length of the CDR3 is 12 residues. The CDR3 DNA is TGTGCCAGCAGCGGGGACAGTGAAAAACTGTTTTTT. It specifies CASSGDSEKLFF.

The gene calls are TRBV5-8 and TRBJ2-1, with 8 positions matching TRBD2. Losses at the gene ends were 2 bases for V and 1 base for J; bases not matched to a gene: 17. The CDR3 length is 20 residues. Germline CDR1 SGHTS, CDR2 YDEGEE. The CDR3 nucleotides read TGTGCCAGCAGCTTTGATTCTCTACGGGCGGGAGGAAGATCCTACAATGAGCAGTTCTTC. Its protein is CASSFDSLRAGGRSYNEQFF.

V usage is TRBV28 and J usage is TRBJ1-1, with no clear D. The CDR3 runs to 13 residues. Trimming stripped 2 bases from V and 3 bases from J, with 7 bases between. Germline CDR1 MDHEN, CDR2 SYDVKM. The DNA of the CDR3 is TGTGCCAGCAGTTTAGGGGTTTACACTGAAGCTTTCTTT. Translated, it gives CASSLGVYTEAFF.

The V gene is TRBV6-4, the J gene TRBJ2-1, with D tentatively TRBD2 (6 bases). There are 16 residues in the CDR3. Germline V gives CDR1 MRHNA, CDR2 SNTAGT. V dropped 0 bases and J dropped 9 bases, with 18 bases sitting between them. Written as DNA, the CDR3 is TGTGCCAGCAGTGACTCGGACCCTTCGGGGGTCGGTGAGCAGTTCTTC. This sequence encodes CASSDSDPSGVGEQFF.

This sequence joins TRBV28 and TRBJ2-2, with D perhaps TRBD1 (6 bases). CDR3 length equals 15 residues. Trimming took 5 bases from V and 4 from J, leaving 14 bases between them. Germline V lookup: CDR1 MDHEN, CDR2 SYDVKM. CDR3 loop: CASSNYRVATGELFF. CDR3 nucleotides: TGTGCCAGCAGTAATTACAGGGTAGCCACCGGGGAGCTGTTTTTT. Full variable domain (rest looked up from reference TRBV28 and TRBJ2-2): DVKVTQSSRYLVKRTGEKVFLECVQDMDHENMFWYRQDPGLGLRLIYFSYDVKMKEKGDIPEGYSVSREKKERFSLILESASTNQTSMYLCASSNYRVATGELFFGEGSRLTVL.

The chain recombines TRBV7-2 with TRBJ1-5; D may be TRBD1 (5 bases). V lost 4 bases and J 7 bases, leaving 11 bases between the germline ends. The CDR3 has 13 residues. Germline lookup yields CDR1 SGHTA and CDR2 FQGNSA. The CDR3 reads CASSSRVSQPQHF. The CDR3 DNA reads TGTGCCAGCAGCTCCAGGGTTTCGCAGCCCCAGCATTTT.

The table lists this clone with many counts. The gene calls are TRBV6-4 and TRBJ2-3; tentatively, D is TRBD1 (8 bases). Germline V gene sequence: CDR1 MRHNA, CDR2 SNTAGT. The CDR3 length is 16 residues. Trimming removed 6 bases at V and 4 bases at J, with 20 bases between. This CDR3 is CASSDLAGRGPDTQYF. The CDR3 DNA follows: TGTGCCAGCAGCGATTTAGCGGGCAGGGGGCCAGATACGCAGTATTTT.